The 23 T cell receptor beta chains reported below all come from one sample, sequenced in a study of graft-versus-host responses after intestinal transplantation. These receptors have no identified antigens. The method was immunoSEQ multiplex PCR; TCRdb's version includes in-frame clones alone and lacks a portion of them. The profile shows some 86,000 clones, around nine tenths of them singletons. The material was unstimulated CD8+ T cells sorted from spleen or lymph node cells, obtained before intestinal transplant. The receptors derive from a human donor who received an intestinal transplant.

The V gene is TRBV6-5, the J gene TRBJ2-1, with D possibly called TRBD1 or TRBD2 (5 bases each). Between the trimmed V and J ends, which lost 5 bases and 11 bases, there was a span of 16 bases. The CDR3 runs 13 residues. In germline, CDR1 is MNHEY, CDR2 SVGAGI. The CDR3 DNA reads TGTGCCAGCAGTGCTCGGGACCTATGGAAGCAGTTCTTC. Protein: CASSARDLWKQFF.

The CDR3 coding sequence is TGTGCCAGCAGCTCCGGGACAGGGATCGAGCAGTACTTC. Translating it yields CASSSGTGIEQYF. The chain combines TRBV5-6 with TRBJ2-7; 9 bases are shared with TRBD1. The CDR3 extends over 13 amino acids. V shed 3 bases, J shed 6 bases, and the junction held 4 bases outside the gene matches. The germline V gene has CDR1 SGHDT and CDR2 YYEEEE. Variable domain in full (rest from reference TRBV5-6 and TRBJ2-7): DAGVTQSPTHLIKTRGQQVTLRCSPKSGHDTVSWYQQALGQGPQFIFQYYEEEERQRGNFPDRFSGHQFPNYSSELNVNALLLGDSALYLCASSSGTGIEQYFGPGTRLTVT.

V and J are TRBV7-6 and TRBJ2-7; tentative D call: TRBD2 (7 bases). V lost 3 bases to trimming and J lost 5 bases, with 17 bases between them. The CDR3 is made up of 15 amino acids. The germline CDR1 and CDR2 sequences are SGHVS and FNYEAQ. The CDR3 DNA reads as TGTGCCAGCAGCTTTACGGGGGGCATATCCGACGAGCAGTACTTC. Amino acid sequence: CASSFTGGISDEQYF.

V gene TRBV5-6 combines with J gene TRBJ2-7, with 7 nucleotides matching TRBD2. The ends lost 5 bases at V and 2 bases at J; junction bases unmatched: 7. CDR1 is SGHDT and CDR2 is YYEEEE in the germline V gene. The CDR3 runs to 14 residues. The CDR3 region is CASRPSGNAYEQYF. CDR3 bases: TGTGCCAGCAGACCAAGCGGGAACGCCTACGAGCAGTACTTC.

The CDR3, as DNA: TGCGCCAGCAGCCAAGAGGCGCTAGGACAGGGAAACTACGAGCAGTACTTC. Translation: CASSQEALGQGNYEQYF. This chain connects TRBV4-1 to TRBJ2-7; 8 nucleotides line up with TRBD1. CDR3 length equals 17 residues. The V gene end was trimmed by 0 bases and the J gene end by 3 bases; junction bases not matched to a gene: 10. Looked up from germline, CDR1 is MGHRA and CDR2 is YSYEKL.

The V gene is TRBV27, the J gene TRBJ2-1; D is uncertain. The V and J ends lost 9 bases and 2 bases respectively, with 20 bases between them. This CDR3 has 16 amino acids. Germline V lookup: CDR1 MNHEY, CDR2 SMNVEV (reference sequence). CDR3 in DNA: TGTGCCAGTTACCCCCTAGAAGCGACGGCCTACAATGAGCAGTTCTTC. This sequence encodes CASYPLEATAYNEQFF.

This sequence joins TRBV13 and TRBJ2-5; D remains ambiguous. The V and J ends lost 6 bases and 5 bases respectively, with 10 bases between them. Germline CDR1 is PRHDT and CDR2 is FYEKMQ (reference sequence). This CDR3 is built from 12 residues. The CDR3 region is CASSLDGETQYF. In nucleotides, the CDR3 is TGTGCCAGCAGTTTGGATGGGGAGACCCAGTACTTC.

This chain uses TRBV6-6 with TRBJ1-5, with D unclear. CDR1 is MNHNY, CDR2 SVGAGI, per germline (reference sequence). V lost 0 bases and J 1 base, leaving 7 bases between the germline ends. The CDR3 is made up of 15 amino acids. CDR3 DNA sequence: TGTGCCAGCAGTTACTCGCTCAGCAGCAATCAGCCCCAGCATTTT. It encodes CASSYSLSSNQPQHF.

This chain joins TRBV9 and TRBJ2-6; 9 bases line up with TRBD1. The junction had 7 bases not matched to a gene; V was cut back by 4 bases and J by 2 bases. CDR3 length equals 17 residues. The germline V gene has CDR1 SGDLS and CDR2 YYNGEE. This chain's CDR3 is CASSNWDRVTGANVLTF. CDR3 sequence (DNA): TGTGCCAGCAGCAACTGGGACAGGGTGACTGGGGCCAACGTCCTGACTTTC.

This clone was counted a single time. The V call is TRBV6-5, the J call TRBJ2-7, with 8 bases identical to TRBD1. This CDR3 has 14 residues. Germline CDR1 is MNHEY and CDR2 is SVGAGI. With V trimmed by 2 bases and J by 6 bases, 6 bases remained unmatched. CDR3 sequence (DNA): TGTGCCAGCAGTTACCAGGGGGCGACGTCCGAGCAGTACTTC. Amino acid sequence: CASSYQGATSEQYF.

The gene calls are TRBV28 and TRBJ2-3; TRBD1 or TRBD2 may be the D gene (5 bases each). Trimming removed 5 bases at V and 3 bases at J, with 15 bases between. Germline assignment: CDR1 MDHEN and CDR2 SYDVKM. CDR3 size: 15 residues. CDR3 loop: CASSPALWGTDTQYF. CDR3 in DNA: TGTGCCAGCAGTCCCGCCTTATGGGGGACAGATACGCAGTATTTT.

V gene TRBV13 combines with J gene TRBJ2-1, with 8 bases matching TRBD1. CDR3 size: 13 residues. Germline CDR1 is PRHDT and CDR2 is FYEKMQ (reference sequence). V lost 3 bases, J lost 7 bases, and 2 bases stayed unmatched. The CDR3 loop is CASSLGQANEQFF. The CDR3 DNA sequence: TGTGCCAGCAGCTTGGGACAGGCAAATGAGCAGTTCTTC. Looking up the rest from reference TRBV13 and TRBJ2-1 gives the full variable domain: AAGVIQSPRHLIKEKRETATLKCYPIPRHDTVYWYQQGPGQDPQFLISFYEKMQSDKGSIPDRFSAQQFSDYHSELNMSSLELGDSALYFCASSLGQANEQFFGPGTRLTVL.

The rearrangement uses TRBV5-6 and TRBJ2-7; D not certain. The V gene's germline CDR1 is SGHDT and CDR2 YYEEEE. The CDR3 is 15 amino acids. The V gene lost 2 bases and the J gene lost 0 bases, with 12 bases spanning the gap. CDR3 sequence (DNA): TGTGCCAGCAGCTTTACGCCGTCCTCCTCCTACGAGCAGTACTTC. Protein sequence: CASSFTPSSSYEQYF.

The chain combines TRBV7-9 with TRBJ2-5, with 7 bases aligning to TRBD1. The end of the DNA is better explained by TRBJ2-7, so the J call may be wrong. Germline-derived CDR1 and CDR2 are SEHNR and FQNEAQ (reference sequence). The CDR3 has 16 residues. CDR3 loop: CASSLPTGLSSYEQYF. DNA for the CDR3: TGTGCCAGCAGCCTGCCGACAGGGTTAAGCTCCTACGAGCAGTACTTC.

The rearrangement links TRBV29-1 to TRBJ2-6; possible D gene TRBD1, 6 bases. In germline, CDR1 is SQVTM, CDR2 ANQGSEA. V dropped 2 bases and J dropped 0 bases, with 14 bases sitting between them. This CDR3 has 17 residues. CDR3 nucleotide sequence: TGCAGCGTTGAACAGGGACATCCAAGCTCTGGGGCCAACGTCCTGACTTTC. Amino acids: CSVEQGHPSSGANVLTF.

This rearrangement joins TRBV4-2 to TRBJ2-1; D may be TRBD2 (6 bases). Trimming left V 1 base short and J 6 bases short, with 10 bases between. Germline V CDR1 and CDR2: LGHNA, YNFKEQ. The CDR3 length is 14 residues. DNA of the CDR3: TGTGCCAGCAGCCAAGTGGGACTTACCAATGAGCAGTTCTTC. Translated: CASSQVGLTNEQFF.

The chain employs TRBV27 and TRBJ2-1; D tentatively fits TRBD1 or TRBD2 (6 bases each). Germline lookup yields CDR1 MNHEY and CDR2 SMNVEV (reference sequence). The CDR3 has 14 amino acids. The V and J ends lost 2 bases and 8 bases respectively, with 13 bases between them. The CDR3 DNA reads TGTGCCAGCAGTTTAGGGGACGGGGGCGATGAGCAGTTCTTC. Protein product: CASSLGDGGDEQFF.

This chain uses TRBV7-6 with TRBJ1-2; TRBD1 aligns across 8 bases. The V gene end was trimmed by 9 bases and the J gene end by 6 bases; junction bases not matched to a gene: 9. Germline V gene sequence: CDR1 SGHVS, CDR2 FNYEAQ. The CDR3 spans 13 residues. In nucleotides, the CDR3 is TGTGCCAGTGGGCCCGGGACAGGTGATGGCTACACCTTC. Translated, it gives CASGPGTGDGYTF. The full variable domain, its missing parts supplied by reference TRBV7-6 and TRBJ1-2, is GAGVSQSPRYKVTKRGQDVALRCDPISGHVSLYWYRQALGQGPEFLTYFNYEAQQDKSGLPNDRFSAERPEGSISTLTIQRTEQRDSAMYRCASGPGTGDGYTFGSGTRLTVV.

This chain links TRBV4-2 with TRBJ2-5, with TRBD1 matching 9 bases. V shed 4 bases, J shed 1 base, and the junction held 4 bases outside the gene matches. The CDR3 extends over 15 amino acids. Germline CDR1 is LGHNA and CDR2 is YNFKEQ. CDR3 protein: CASSPTTGGQETQYF. In DNA form, the CDR3 reads TGTGCCAGCAGCCCCACGACAGGGGGCCAAGAGACCCAGTACTTC.

J is TRBJ2-5 and V is TRBV9; D not certain. The V gene lost 0 bases and the J gene lost 3 bases, with 9 bases spanning the gap. CDR3 length equals 14 residues. CDR1 and CDR2 (germline): SGDLS, YYNGEE. In DNA, the CDR3 is TGTGCCAGCAGCGTAGGAGACGAGAAAGAGACCCAGTACTTC. Protein: CASSVGDEKETQYF.

Details on this clone: One end of the junction varies from germline; a read error may be responsible. V and J are TRBV4-1 and TRBJ1-2, with D possibly TRBD1 on 6 matching bases. Germline V gene lookup returns CDR1 MGHRA and CDR2 YSYEKL. The CDR3 is made up of 15 amino acids. The CDR3 is CASSQDPTGDYGYTF. In nucleotides, the CDR3 is TGTGCCAGCAGCCAAGATCCGACAGGAGACTATGGCTACACCTTC.

About this clone itself: Other DNA sequences within the sample encode an identical CDR3. The chain recombines TRBV7-9 with TRBJ2-5; tentatively, D is TRBD1 or TRBD2 (6 bases each). Trimming shortened V by 3 bases and J by 2 bases, and 19 bases separated the two germline ends. Germline V CDR1 and CDR2: SEHNR, FQNEAQ (reference sequence). The CDR3 runs 17 residues. The CDR3 loop reads CASSFGFGGPGQETQYF. Here the CDR3 DNA reads TGTGCCAGCAGCTTCGGGTTTGGGGGGCCGGGACAAGAGACCCAGTACTTC. Complete variable domain (other parts from reference TRBV7-9 and TRBJ2-5): DTGVSQNPRHKITKRGQNVTFRCDPISEHNRLYWYRQTLGQGPEFLTYFQNEAQLEKSRLLSDRFSAERPKGSFSTLEIQRTEQGDSAMYLCASSFGFGGPGQETQYFGPGTRLLVL.

The V call is TRBV10-3, the J call TRBJ1-6; no clear D gene. V was cut by 10 bases and J by 10 bases, with 17 bases left in between. This CDR3 has 13 amino acids. CDR1 is ENHRY and CDR2 is SYGVKD in the germline V gene. This chain's CDR3 is CATTEGDGSPLHF. CDR3 in DNA: TGTGCCACCACCGAGGGAGACGGCTCACCCCTCCACTTT.